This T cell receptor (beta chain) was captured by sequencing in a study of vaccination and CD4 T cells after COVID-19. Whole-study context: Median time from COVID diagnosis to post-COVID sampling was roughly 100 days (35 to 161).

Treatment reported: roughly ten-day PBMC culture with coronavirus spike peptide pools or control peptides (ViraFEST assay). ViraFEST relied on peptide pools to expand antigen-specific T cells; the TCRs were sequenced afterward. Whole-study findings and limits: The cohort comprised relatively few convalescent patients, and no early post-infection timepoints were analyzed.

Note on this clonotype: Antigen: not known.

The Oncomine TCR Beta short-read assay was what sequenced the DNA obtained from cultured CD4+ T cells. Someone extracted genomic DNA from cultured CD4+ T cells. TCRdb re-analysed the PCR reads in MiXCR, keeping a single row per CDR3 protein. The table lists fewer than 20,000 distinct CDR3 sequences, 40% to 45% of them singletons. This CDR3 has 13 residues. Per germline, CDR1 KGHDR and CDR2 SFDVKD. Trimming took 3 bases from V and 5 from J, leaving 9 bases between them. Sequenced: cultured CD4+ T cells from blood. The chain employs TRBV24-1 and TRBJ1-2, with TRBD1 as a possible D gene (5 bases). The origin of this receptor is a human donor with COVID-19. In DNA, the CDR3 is TGTGCCACCAGTGATAGGAGGGGTTATGGCTACACCTTC. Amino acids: CATSDRRGYGYTF.